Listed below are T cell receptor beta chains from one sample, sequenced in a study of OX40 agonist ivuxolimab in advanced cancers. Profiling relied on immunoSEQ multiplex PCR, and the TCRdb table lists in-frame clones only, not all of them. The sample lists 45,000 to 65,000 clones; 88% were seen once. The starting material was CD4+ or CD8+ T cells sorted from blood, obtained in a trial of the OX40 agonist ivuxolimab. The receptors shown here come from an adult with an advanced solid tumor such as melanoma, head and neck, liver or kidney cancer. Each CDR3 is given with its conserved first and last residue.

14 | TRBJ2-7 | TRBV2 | CASRGRLSSYEQYF
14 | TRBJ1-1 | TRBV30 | CAWSSLVMNTEAFF
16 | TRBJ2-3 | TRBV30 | CASGLAGGIGTDTQYF
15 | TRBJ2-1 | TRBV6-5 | CASSSGKSSYNEQFF
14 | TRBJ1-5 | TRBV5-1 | CASSTGQVNQPQHF
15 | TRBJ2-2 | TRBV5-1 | CASSSGQEKTGELFF
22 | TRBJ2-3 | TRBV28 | CASSFGWRWGAGTRIGADTQYF
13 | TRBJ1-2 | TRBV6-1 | CASSEGLNYGYTF
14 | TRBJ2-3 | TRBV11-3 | CASSLDSLVDTQYF
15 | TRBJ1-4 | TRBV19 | CASSTTGTGPEKLFF
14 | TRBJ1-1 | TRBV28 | CASSLEHLNTEAFF
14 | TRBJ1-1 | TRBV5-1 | CASSLEGDKTEAFF
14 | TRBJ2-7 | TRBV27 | CASQTGTSSYEQYF
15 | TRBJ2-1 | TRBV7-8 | CASKMSGGSYNEQFF
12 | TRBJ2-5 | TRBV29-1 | CSVVENKETQYF
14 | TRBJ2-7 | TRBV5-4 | CASSIGQGVDEQYF
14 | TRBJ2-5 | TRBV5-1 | CASSLARGRETQYF
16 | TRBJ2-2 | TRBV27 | CASCNTNRGLTGELFF
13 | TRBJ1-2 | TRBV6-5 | CASSYRTDYGYTF
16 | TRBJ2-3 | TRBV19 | CASSPRQGSGTDTQYF
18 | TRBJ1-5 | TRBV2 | CASRQSRTGVAPNQPQHF
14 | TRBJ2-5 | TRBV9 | CASSVAGLGETQYF
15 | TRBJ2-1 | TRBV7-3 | CASSLGLAGNNEQFF
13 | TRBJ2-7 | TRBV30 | CAWSLRLTYEQYF
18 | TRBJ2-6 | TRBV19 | CASKPPGQGLAGANVLTF
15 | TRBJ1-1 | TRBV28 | CASSLGGVMNTEAFF
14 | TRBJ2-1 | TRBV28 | CASTSQLRNNEQFF
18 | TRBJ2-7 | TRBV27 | CASSPRNRPGLAGVEQYF
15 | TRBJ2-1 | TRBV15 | CATSKTSGSYNEQFF
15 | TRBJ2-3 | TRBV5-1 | CASSLASATTDTQYF
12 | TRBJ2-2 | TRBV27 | CASSYLHGELFF
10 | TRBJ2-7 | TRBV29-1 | CSVEDPLPNF
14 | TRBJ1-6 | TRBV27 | CASSLRRANSPLHF
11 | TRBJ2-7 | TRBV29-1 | CSVAGLREQYF
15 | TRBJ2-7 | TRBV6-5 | CASSYSYRSSYEQYF
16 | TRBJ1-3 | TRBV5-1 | CASSLGTANSGNTIYF